The sequence of this T cell receptor (beta chain) was determined in a study of blood T cells in healthy people across ages. Together with a sample-barcoded 5' primer, a J-beta primer mix was included in a second PCR lasting about 6 to 11 cycles. TCRdb re-called the 5' RACE reads with MiXCR, one entry per CDR3 protein. Of fewer than 2,000,000 distinct CDR3 sequences listed, about 39% were seen once; the top ten hold around 23%. Total RNA, at least 6 micrograms per sample, came from PBMCs. In germline, CDR1 is SGHTA, CDR2 FQGNSA. There are 15 residues in the CDR3. The germline V and J ends were trimmed by 6 bases and 4 bases, with 17 bases remaining between them.

This chain uses TRBV7-2 with TRBJ2-3; possibly TRBD1 for D (7 bases). The source of this sequence is a human donor in good health. Sequencing used blood. Here the CDR3 DNA reads TGTGCCAGCAGGTACAGGGGAGGTTTGGCAGATACGCAGTATTTT. This translates into CASRYRGGLADTQYF.